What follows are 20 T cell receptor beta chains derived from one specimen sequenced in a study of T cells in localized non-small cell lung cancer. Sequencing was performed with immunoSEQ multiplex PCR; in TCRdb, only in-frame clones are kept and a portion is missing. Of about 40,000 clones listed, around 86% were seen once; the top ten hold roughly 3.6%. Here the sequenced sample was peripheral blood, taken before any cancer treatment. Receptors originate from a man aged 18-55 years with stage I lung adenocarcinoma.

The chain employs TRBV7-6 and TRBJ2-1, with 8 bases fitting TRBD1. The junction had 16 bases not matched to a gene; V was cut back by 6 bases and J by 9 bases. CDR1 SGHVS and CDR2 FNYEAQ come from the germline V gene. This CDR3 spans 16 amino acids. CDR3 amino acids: CASRDSDRVTGSEQFF. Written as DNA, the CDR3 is TGTGCCAGCAGAGATTCGGACAGGGTGACAGGGAGTGAGCAGTTCTTC.

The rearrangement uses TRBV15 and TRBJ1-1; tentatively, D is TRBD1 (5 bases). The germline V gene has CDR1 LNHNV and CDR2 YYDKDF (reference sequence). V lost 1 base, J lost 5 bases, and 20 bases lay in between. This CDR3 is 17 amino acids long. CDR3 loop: CATSRVGQVGVRTEAFF. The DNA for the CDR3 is TGTGCCACCAGCAGAGTGGGTCAGGTGGGGGTGAGAACTGAAGCTTTCTTT.

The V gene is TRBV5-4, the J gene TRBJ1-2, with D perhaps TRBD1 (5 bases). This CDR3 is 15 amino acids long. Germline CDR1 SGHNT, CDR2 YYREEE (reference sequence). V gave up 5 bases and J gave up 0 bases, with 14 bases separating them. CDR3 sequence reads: CASRQDPTANYGYTF. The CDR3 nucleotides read TGTGCCAGCAGACAAGACCCGACAGCTAACTATGGCTACACCTTC.

Written as DNA, the CDR3 is TGTGCCAGCAGTGAACAGTACCAAGGGGCCTACGAGCAGTACTTC. It codes for CASSEQYQGAYEQYF. This chain uses TRBV6-4 with TRBJ2-7; a possible D gene is TRBD1 (5 bases). The CDR3 totals 15 residues. V was trimmed by 3 bases and J by 2 bases, leaving 14 bases between them. The germline V gene has CDR1 MRHNA and CDR2 SNTAGT.

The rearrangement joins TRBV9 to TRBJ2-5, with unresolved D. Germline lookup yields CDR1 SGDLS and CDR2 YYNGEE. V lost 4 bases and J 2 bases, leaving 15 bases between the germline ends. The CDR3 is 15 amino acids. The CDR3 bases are TGTGCCAGCAGCTTCAACTACGACAAACAAGAGACCCAGTACTTC. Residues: CASSFNYDKQETQYF.

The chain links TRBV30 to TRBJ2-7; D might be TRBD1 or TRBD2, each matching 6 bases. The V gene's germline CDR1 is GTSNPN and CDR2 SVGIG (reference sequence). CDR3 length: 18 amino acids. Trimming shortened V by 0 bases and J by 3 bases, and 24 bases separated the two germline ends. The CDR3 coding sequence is TGTGCCTGGAGTGTATCACCCCGGGGGCAGACCCTAAGCTACGAGCAGTACTTC. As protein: CAWSVSPRGQTLSYEQYF.

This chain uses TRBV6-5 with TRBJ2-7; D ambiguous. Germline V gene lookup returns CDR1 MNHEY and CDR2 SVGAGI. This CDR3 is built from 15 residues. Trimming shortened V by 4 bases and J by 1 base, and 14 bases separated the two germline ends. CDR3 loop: CASSFGHDGSYEQYF. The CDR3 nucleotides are TGTGCCAGCAGTTTCGGTCATGACGGGTCCTACGAGCAGTACTTC.

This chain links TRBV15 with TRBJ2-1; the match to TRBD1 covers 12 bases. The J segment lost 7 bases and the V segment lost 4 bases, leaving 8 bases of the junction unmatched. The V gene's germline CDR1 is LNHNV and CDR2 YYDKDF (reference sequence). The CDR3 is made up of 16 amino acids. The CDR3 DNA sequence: TGTGCCACCAGCACGACGGGACAGGGGGCTTGGAATGAGCAGTTCTTC. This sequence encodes CATSTTGQGAWNEQFF.

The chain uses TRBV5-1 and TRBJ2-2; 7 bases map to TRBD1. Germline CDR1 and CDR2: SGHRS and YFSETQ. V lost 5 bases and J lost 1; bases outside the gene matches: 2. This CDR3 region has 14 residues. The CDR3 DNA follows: TGCGCCAGCAGTAACAGGGGGAACACCGGGGAGCTGTTTTTT. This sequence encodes CASSNRGNTGELFF.

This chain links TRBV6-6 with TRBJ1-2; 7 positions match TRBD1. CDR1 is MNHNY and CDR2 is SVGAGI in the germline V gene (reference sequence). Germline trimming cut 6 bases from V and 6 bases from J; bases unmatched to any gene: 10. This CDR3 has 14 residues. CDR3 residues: CASSPGQVSNGYTF. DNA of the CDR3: TGTGCCAGCAGCCCAGGACAGGTGTCAAATGGCTACACCTTC.

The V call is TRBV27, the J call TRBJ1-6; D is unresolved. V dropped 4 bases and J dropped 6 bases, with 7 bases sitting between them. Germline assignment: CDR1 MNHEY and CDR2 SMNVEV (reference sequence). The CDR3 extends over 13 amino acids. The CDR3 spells CASSSLINSPLHF. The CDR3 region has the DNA TGTGCCAGCAGTTCACTGATTAATTCACCCCTCCACTTT.

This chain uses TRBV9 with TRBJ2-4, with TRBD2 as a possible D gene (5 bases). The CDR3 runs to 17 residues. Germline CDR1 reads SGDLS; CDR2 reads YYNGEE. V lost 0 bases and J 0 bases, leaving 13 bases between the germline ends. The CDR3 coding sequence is TGTGCCAGCAGCGTAGCTAGTGGAGGCCTAGCCAAAAACATTCAGTACTTC. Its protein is CASSVASGGLAKNIQYF.

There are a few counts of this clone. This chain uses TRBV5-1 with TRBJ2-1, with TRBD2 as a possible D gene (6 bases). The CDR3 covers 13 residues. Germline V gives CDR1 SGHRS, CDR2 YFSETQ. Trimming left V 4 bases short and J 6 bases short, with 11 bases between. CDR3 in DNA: TGCGCCAGCAGCGCGGGACGGCTCAATGAGCAGTTCTTC. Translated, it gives CASSAGRLNEQFF.

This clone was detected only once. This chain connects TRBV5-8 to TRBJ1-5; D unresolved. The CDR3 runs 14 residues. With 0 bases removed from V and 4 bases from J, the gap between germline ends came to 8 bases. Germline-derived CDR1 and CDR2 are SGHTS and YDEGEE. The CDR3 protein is CASSLDPRNQPQHF. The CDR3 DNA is TGTGCCAGCAGCTTGGATCCCCGGAATCAGCCCCAGCATTTT.

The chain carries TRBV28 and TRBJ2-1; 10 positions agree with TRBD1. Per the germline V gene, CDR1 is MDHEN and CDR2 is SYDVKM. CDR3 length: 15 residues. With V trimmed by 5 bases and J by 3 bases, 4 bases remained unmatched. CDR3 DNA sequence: TGTGCCAGCAGTCCTGGGACAGGGGACTACAATGAGCAGTTCTTC. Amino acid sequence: CASSPGTGDYNEQFF.

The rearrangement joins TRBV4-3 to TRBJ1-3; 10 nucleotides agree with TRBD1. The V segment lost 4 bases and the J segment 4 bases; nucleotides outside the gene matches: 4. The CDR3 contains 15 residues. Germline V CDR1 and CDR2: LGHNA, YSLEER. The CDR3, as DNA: TGCGCCAGCAGCCGCGGGACAGGGGAGGGAAACACCATATATTTT. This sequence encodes CASSRGTGEGNTIYF.

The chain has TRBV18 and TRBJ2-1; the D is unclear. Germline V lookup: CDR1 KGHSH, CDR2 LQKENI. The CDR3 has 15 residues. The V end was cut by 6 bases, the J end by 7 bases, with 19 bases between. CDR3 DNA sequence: TGTGCCAGCTCGCCTCTAGGGCAAGCCGGGAATGAGCAGTTCTTC. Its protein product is CASSPLGQAGNEQFF.

The DNA for the CDR3 is TGTGCCAGCAGTGTGGACAGGGGGTCTGAAGCTTTCTTT. Protein: CASSVDRGSEAFF. The chain carries TRBV6-1 and TRBJ1-1; 10 bases map to TRBD1. The CDR3 has 13 residues. V lost 4 bases, J lost 6 bases, and 2 bases stayed unmatched. Looked up from germline, CDR1 is MNHNS and CDR2 is SASEGT.

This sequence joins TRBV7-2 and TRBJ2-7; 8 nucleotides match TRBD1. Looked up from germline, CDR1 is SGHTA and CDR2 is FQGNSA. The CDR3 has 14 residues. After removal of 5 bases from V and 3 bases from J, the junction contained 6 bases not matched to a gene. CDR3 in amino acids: CASSPRTGYYEQYF. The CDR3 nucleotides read TGTGCCAGCAGCCCCCGGACAGGGTACTACGAGCAGTACTTC.

The CDR3 DNA reads as TGCGCCAGCAGCCAGGCCACTAGCGGCATGAACACCGGGGAGCTGTTTTTT. As protein: CASSQATSGMNTGELFF. The gene calls are TRBV4-3 and TRBJ2-2; 8 bases agree with TRBD2. CDR3 size: 17 residues. Germline CDR1 and CDR2: LGHNA and YSLEER. J lost 1 base, V lost 3 bases, and 7 bases had no gene match.